This TCR beta chain was found in a study of blood T cell repertoires in COVID-19. Overall study context: Whether acute or convalescent, the COVID-19 samples came from the United States, Italy and Spain. The analysed material was cDNA or gDNA that came from T cells, B-cell-depleted T cells, or PBMCs.

Original handling: Estimation of nucleated cell counts relied on the amplification of reference gene primers. Some clones are missing from TCRdb's copy, which holds only in-frame ones; the method was immunoSEQ multiplex PCR. The V and J calls and the clone size are those of that table, but D and trimming were determined from the DNA. The profile shows about 250,000 clones, 90% of them singletons. During active infection, Seattle patients enrolled and were then monitored through disease. This clone occurred once. The trim removed 4 bases at V and 0 bases at J, leaving 7 bases unmatched. The CDR3 is 17 amino acids. Germline CDR1 is LGHDT and CDR2 is YNNKEL (reference sequence).

The chain carries TRBV3-1 (or the pseudogene TRBV3-2) and TRBJ1-3, with 9 bases lining up with TRBD1. The receptor comes from a woman aged 55 to 70 with COVID-19, enrolled during active disease. The sample consisted of peripheral blood. In DNA, the CDR3 is TGTGCCAGCAGCCCCGGGACAGGGCAACCCTCTGGAAACACCATATATTTT. This codes for CASSPGTGQPSGNTIYF.